This TCR beta chain was observed in a study of blood T cells in healthy people across ages. Whole-study findings and limits: Long-lived donors had more naive CD4+ cells and higher diversity than aged donors. It was not known whether donors were CMV positive (a possible confounder of expanded clonotype changes). Strong correlation was found linking TCR beta diversity to naive T cell percentage.

This CDR3 has 12 amino acids. The V end lost 8 bases, the J end lost 0 bases, and 10 bases lay between the germline ends. Germline loops: CDR1 GTSNPN, CDR2 SVGIG (reference sequence). The authors ran a second PCR of roughly 6 to 11 cycles using a sample-barcoded 5' primer and a J-beta primer mix. Each single sample gave us at least 3 million CDR3-containing paired-end reads. MiXCR, run by TCRdb on the 5' RACE reads, gives a single entry per CDR3 protein. The sample records hundreds of thousands of distinct CDR3 sequences, approximately 50% being singletons. For this clonotype: Antigen unknown.

This receptor was taken from a woman in her sixties in good health. Sequencing was carried out using blood. The chain recombines TRBV30 with TRBJ1-1; the D is unclear. CDR3 nucleotides: TGTGCCCTCGGGCGGGTGAACACTGAAGCTTTCTTT. Translating it yields CALGRVNTEAFF.